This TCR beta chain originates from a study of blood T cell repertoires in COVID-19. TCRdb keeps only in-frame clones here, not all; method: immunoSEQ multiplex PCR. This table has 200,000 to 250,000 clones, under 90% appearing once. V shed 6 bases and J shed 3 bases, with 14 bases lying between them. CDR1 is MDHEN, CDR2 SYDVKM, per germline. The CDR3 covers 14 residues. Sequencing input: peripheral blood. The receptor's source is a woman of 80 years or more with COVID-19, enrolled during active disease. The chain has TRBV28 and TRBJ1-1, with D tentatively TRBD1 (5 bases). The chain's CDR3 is CASSLPGGDTEAFF. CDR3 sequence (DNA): TGTGCCAGCAGCCTCCCGGGAGGGGACACTGAAGCTTTCTTT.